The T cell receptor (beta chain) under discussion was sequenced for a study of cytomegalovirus exposure and HLA in healthy donors. A remark on this clone: The antigen remains unidentified.

General study points: Accounts indicate the classifier identified cytomegalovirus status with strong specificity and sensitivity. It was approximately 170 TCR beta chains that were listed as cytomegalovirus-associated. More clonal expansion characterized HLA-associated TCR beta chains than equally common others in a later analysis.

V shed 3 bases and J shed 10 bases, with 10 bases lying between them. The CDR3 loop spans 12 amino acids. Germline V CDR1 and CDR2: ENHRY, SYGVKD. A multiplex PCR was run with 60 Vbeta primers and 13 Jbeta primers. Per the study methods: Later, about 80 million unique TCR beta chains were counted in an analysis, and about 10 million of them were shared. Clones were read by immunoSEQ multiplex PCR, and TCRdb kept only the in-frame ones, dropping some. V and J calls and clone size follow that table, whereas D and trimming were derived from the DNA. The table lists 110,000 or so clones, roughly 71% of them singletons, with about 2.8% in the top ten.

This sequence was found in a woman between 40 and 55 years old in good health and CMV-seropositive. The specimen was PBMCs. V and J are TRBV10-3 and TRBJ1-5; D remains ambiguous. The CDR3 DNA sequence: TGTGCCATCAGTGACAACAGTTCACCCCAGCATTTT. Protein: CAISDNSSPQHF.